This T cell receptor beta chain is from a study of cytomegalovirus exposure and HLA in healthy donors. Study-wide background: The study placed over 65% of its 398 genotyped donors in the Caucasian-associated ancestry cluster. Study conclusions and caveats: The classifier was said to identify cytomegalovirus status with high specificity and sensitivity.

13 Jbeta primers and 60 Vbeta primers were used for the PCR. The authors' processing: Counted up in a later analysis, unique TCR beta chains came to roughly 80 million, with around 10 million shared. Clones were sequenced by immunoSEQ multiplex PCR, and TCRdb holds only the in-frame ones, with some missing. The DNA gave D and trimming, while V, J and clone size come from that table. This sample yields about 93,000 clones, of which roughly 80% are seen a single time; about 2% belongs to the top ten. As to this clone: What it recognizes is unknown.

The germline CDR1 and CDR2 sequences are LGHNA and YNFKEQ. The CDR3 extends over 15 amino acids. J was trimmed by 1 base and V by 3 bases; bases with no gene match: 6. This receptor was identified in a boy between 10 and 17 years old in good health and CMV-seronegative. Sequenced input: PBMCs. This chain joins TRBV4-2 and TRBJ2-7; 7 bases map to TRBD2. CDR3 sequence reads: CASSHSASGSYEQYF. The CDR3 DNA is TGTGCCAGCAGCCACTCGGCTAGCGGATCCTACGAGCAGTACTTC.